The entry below describes one TCR beta chain. The second PCR ran about 6 to 12 cycles with a sample-barcoded 5' primer and J-beta primers. TCRdb re-called the 5' RACE reads with MiXCR, one entry per CDR3 protein. Of just over 800,000 distinct CDR3 sequences listed, around 62% are singletons. Researchers collected roughly 9.8 milliliters of peripheral blood from every single donor. The data originate from a study of blood T cells in healthy people across ages. The germline V gene has CDR1 DFQATT and CDR2 SNEGSKA (reference sequence). The CDR3 loop spans 16 amino acids. Trimming cost V 0 bases and J 5 bases, with 19 bases left between them.

Specimen: blood. This clonotype was sampled from a man aged 25-40 years in good health. This sequence joins TRBV20-1 and TRBJ2-5; weak D call: TRBD1 (6 bases). The CDR3 loop reads CSARDAGAPVGETQYF. In DNA form, the CDR3 reads TGCAGTGCTAGAGATGCAGGGGCCCCCGTGGGGGAGACCCAGTACTTC.